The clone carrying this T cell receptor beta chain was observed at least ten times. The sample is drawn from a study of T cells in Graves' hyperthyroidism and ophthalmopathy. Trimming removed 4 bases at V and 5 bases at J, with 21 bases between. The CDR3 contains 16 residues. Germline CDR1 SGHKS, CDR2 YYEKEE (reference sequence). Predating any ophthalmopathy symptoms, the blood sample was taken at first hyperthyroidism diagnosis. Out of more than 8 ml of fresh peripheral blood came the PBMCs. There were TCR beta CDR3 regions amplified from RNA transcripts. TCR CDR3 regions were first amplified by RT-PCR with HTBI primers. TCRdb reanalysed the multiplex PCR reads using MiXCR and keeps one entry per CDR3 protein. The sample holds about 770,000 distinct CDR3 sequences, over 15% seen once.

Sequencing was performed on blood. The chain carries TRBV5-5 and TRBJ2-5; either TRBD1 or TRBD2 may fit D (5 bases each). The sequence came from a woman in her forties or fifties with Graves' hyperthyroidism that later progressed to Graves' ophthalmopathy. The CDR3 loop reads CASSDRSGPRRETQYF. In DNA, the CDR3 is TGTGCCAGCAGCGATCGATCGGGACCGAGGAGGGAGACCCAGTACTTC.